Each of the 5 T cell receptor beta chains below was sequenced from the same sample in a study of technical replicates of blood from a handful of donors. Clones were sequenced by immunoSEQ multiplex PCR, and TCRdb holds only the in-frame ones, with some missing. The sample includes more than 70,000 clones, around nine tenths of them seen just once. The sequencing sample was made of T cells isolated from PBMCs. The receptors come from a human donor in good health.

This chain links TRBV30 with TRBJ2-5; 11 bases line up with TRBD2. This CDR3 has 14 residues. V shed 5 bases and J 1 base; nucleotides not matched to a gene: 3. CDR1 is GTSNPN and CDR2 is SVGIG in the germline V gene (reference sequence). Here the CDR3 DNA reads TGTGCCTGGGAAGGGACTAGCGGCCAAGAGACCCAGTACTTC. Protein sequence: CAWEGTSGQETQYF.

The chain carries TRBV7-3 and TRBJ1-2; D perhaps matches TRBD1 (5 bases). The CDR3 has 14 residues. The germline V gene has CDR1 SGHTA and CDR2 FQGTGA. The V and J ends lost 2 bases and 5 bases respectively, with 12 bases between them. The CDR3 DNA reads TGTGCCAGCAGCTTAGGGGGGGATGAATATGGCTACACCTTC. Its translation: CASSLGGDEYGYTF. Full variable domain (outside the CDR3, taken from reference TRBV7-3 and TRBJ1-2): GAGVSQTPSNKVTEKGKYVELRCDPISGHTALYWYRQSLGQGPEFLIYFQGTGAADDSGLPNDRFFAVRPEGSVSTLKIQRTERGDSAVYLCASSLGGDEYGYTFGSGTRLTVV.

The gene calls are TRBV4-1 and TRBJ2-1, with 7 bases identical to TRBD1. The CDR3 has 19 amino acids. V was pared by 3 bases and J by 2 bases, with 16 bases of the junction left unmatched. Germline CDR1 and CDR2: MGHRA and YSYEKL. The CDR3 reads CASSHLNRDSGLPYNEQFF. CDR3 bases: TGCGCCAGCAGCCACTTAAACCGGGACAGCGGACTCCCCTACAATGAGCAGTTCTTC.

The V call is TRBV10-3, the J call TRBJ1-5; no clear D gene. Germline assignment: CDR1 ENHRY and CDR2 SYGVKD. V dropped 0 bases and J dropped 7 bases, with 10 bases sitting between them. The CDR3 spans 14 residues. The CDR3 region has the DNA TGTGCCATCAGTGAGTCAAACGGGTACCAGCCCCAGCATTTT. Amino acid sequence: CAISESNGYQPQHF.

The chain links TRBV11-2 to TRBJ1-2, with D possibly matching TRBD1 (5 bases). This CDR3 contains 16 residues. Germline lookup yields CDR1 SGHAT and CDR2 FQNNGV. V lost 5 bases, J lost 0 bases, and 16 bases lay in between. The DNA of the CDR3 is TGTGCCAGCAGCCGGGCCTTGCAGGGAACTAACTATGGCTACACCTTC. Translation gives CASSRALQGTNYGYTF. The full variable domain, its missing parts supplied by reference TRBV11-2 and TRBJ1-2, is EAGVAQSPRYKIIEKRQSVAFWCNPISGHATLYWYQQILGQGPKLLIQFQNNGVVDDSQLPKDRFSAERLKGVDSTLKIQPAKLEDSAVYLCASSRALQGTNYGYTFGSGTRLTVV.